These 20 T cell receptor beta chains originate from one sample sequenced in a study of shared clonotypes between healthy human individuals. Only in-frame clones appear in the TCRdb table, and some are missing; sequencing was by immunoSEQ multiplex PCR. This sample has about 1.5 million clones, with approximately 96% found just once. Sequenced sample: naive CD4+ T cells sorted from blood. Subset denoted: CD45RA+ positively selected. The receptor source for this set is a man aged 25 to 40 in good health.

The genes are TRBV5-4 and TRBJ2-1; TRBD2 aligns across 8 bases. The CDR3 has 15 amino acids. The trim removed 1 base at V and 3 bases at J, leaving 3 bases unmatched. CDR1 SGHNT and CDR2 YYREEE come from the germline V gene (reference sequence). CDR3 region: CASSLPAGVYNEQFF. The CDR3, as DNA: TGTGCCAGCAGCTTGCCAGCGGGGGTCTACAATGAGCAGTTCTTC.

The genes are TRBV27 and TRBJ2-3; 8 bases are a match to TRBD2. Germline CDR1 is MNHEY and CDR2 is SMNVEV (reference sequence). J was trimmed by 3 bases and V by 4 bases; bases with no gene match: 12. The CDR3 is made up of 17 amino acids. This chain's CDR3 is CASSSLDGRARTDTQYF. CDR3 nucleotide sequence: TGTGCCAGCAGTTCTTTGGACGGGAGGGCTCGAACAGATACGCAGTATTTT.

The CDR3 loop reads CASSAFTGELFF. CDR3 sequence (DNA): TGCGCCAGCAGCGCTTTTACTGGGGAGCTGTTTTTT. The chain has TRBV10-1 and TRBJ2-2; D remains ambiguous. This CDR3 contains 12 residues. The V gene's germline CDR1 is WNHNN and CDR2 SYGVQD (reference sequence). With 6 bases removed from V and 8 bases from J, the gap between germline ends came to 10 bases.

The rearrangement uses TRBV7-9 and TRBJ2-7, with 15 bases lining up with TRBD2. V shed 3 bases, J shed 2 bases, and the junction held 11 bases outside the gene matches. The CDR3 is made up of 19 amino acids. Germline lookup yields CDR1 SEHNR and CDR2 FQNEAQ (reference sequence). CDR3 sequence reads: CASSLRRTSGRASAYEQYF. In DNA form, the CDR3 reads TGTGCCAGCAGCTTGCGACGGACTAGCGGGAGGGCCTCCGCCTACGAGCAGTACTTC.

V is TRBV19 and J is TRBJ2-2; no clear D gene. The V end lost 4 bases, the J end lost 4 bases, and 16 bases lay between the germline ends. This CDR3 comprises 16 residues. Germline CDR1 is LNHDA and CDR2 is SQIVND (reference sequence). Here the CDR3 reads CASSRDAGPATGELFF. CDR3 coding DNA: TGTGCCAGTAGTAGAGACGCCGGGCCCGCCACCGGGGAGCTGTTTTTT.

The chain is built from TRBV4-1 and TRBJ2-1; 7 bases agree with TRBD1. J was trimmed by 8 bases and V by 4 bases; bases with no gene match: 5. Germline V gene sequence: CDR1 MGHRA, CDR2 YSYEKL. The CDR3 spans 13 residues. The CDR3 here is CASSPNRGHEQFF. The DNA for the CDR3 is TGCGCCAGCAGCCCCAACAGGGGCCATGAGCAGTTCTTC.

A word on this clone: An end of the junction does not agree with germline; a read error may underlie this. This chain uses TRBV28 with TRBJ2-7; 11 bases are a match to TRBD1. Germline V gene data show CDR1 as MDHEN and CDR2 as SYDVKM. The CDR3 extends over 14 amino acids. The chain's CDR3 is CASSTEGTGGPIGF. The CDR3 DNA sequence: TGTGCCAGCAGTACCGAAGGGACAGGGGGACCTATCGGGTTC. Filled out from reference TRBV28 and TRBJ2-7, the complete variable domain reads DVKVTQSSRYLVKRTGEKVFLECVQDMDHENMFWYRQDPGLGLRLIYFSYDVKMKEKGDIPEGYSVSREKKERFSLILESASTNQTSMYLCASSTEGTGGPIGFGPGTRLTVT.

Concerning this clone itself: The sample carries other DNA sequences with the same CDR3. The chain has TRBV18 and TRBJ1-5; unclear D gene. CDR3 size: 13 residues. CDR1 and CDR2 from the germline V gene are KGHSH and LQKENI. V was cut by 0 bases and J by 2 bases, with 2 bases left in between. The CDR3 DNA follows: TGTGCCAGCTCACCACCGGGCAATCAGCCCCAGCATTTT. This gives the protein CASSPPGNQPQHF.

This chain connects TRBV28 to TRBJ1-1; D gene uncertain. CDR3 length equals 14 residues. Germline V CDR1 and CDR2: MDHEN, SYDVKM. Trimming removed 6 bases from V and 3 bases from J, with 14 bases in between. The DNA for the CDR3 is TGTGCCAGCAGCCCTGCACTTCCTGACACTGAAGCTTTCTTT. This gives the protein CASSPALPDTEAFF.

The CDR3 here is CASSQVGGATFKGQFF. The DNA of the CDR3 is TGTGCCAGCAGCCAAGTTGGGGGGGCAACGTTCAAGGGGCAGTTCTTC. The chain has TRBV14 and TRBJ2-1, with D perhaps TRBD2 (7 bases). The CDR3 is 16 amino acids. Germline V gives CDR1 SGHDN, CDR2 FVKESK. With 1 base removed from V and 12 bases from J, the gap between germline ends came to 22 bases.

The CDR3 spells CASSLAGGSTDTQYF. The CDR3 nucleotides are TGTGCCAGCAGTTTAGCGGGAGGTAGCACAGATACGCAGTATTTT. The rearrangement links TRBV6-5 to TRBJ2-3; 10 bases match TRBD2. This CDR3 is built from 15 residues. The germline gives CDR1 MNHEY, CDR2 SVGAGI. Trimming cost V 4 bases and J 0 bases; bases outside gene matches: 1.

The V and J genes are TRBV6-1 and TRBJ2-7; 9 bases agree with TRBD1. The CDR3 loop spans 13 amino acids. Germline V CDR1 and CDR2: MNHNS, SASEGT. Losses at the gene ends were 6 bases for V and 6 bases for J; bases not matched to a gene: 6. The CDR3 loop is CASSRGTGREQYF. DNA of the CDR3: TGTGCCAGCAGCCGGGGGACAGGGCGCGAGCAGTACTTC.

The chain carries TRBV18 and TRBJ1-4; TRBD1 agrees at 9 bases. V lost 0 bases and J lost 7; bases outside the gene matches: 3. The CDR3 extends over 15 amino acids. Looked up from germline, CDR1 is KGHSH and CDR2 is LQKENI. Here the CDR3 DNA reads TGTGCCAGCTCACCACCGGGGACAGGGAGTGAAAAACTGTTTTTT. Encoded protein: CASSPPGTGSEKLFF.

The rearrangement joins TRBV28 to TRBJ2-1; D remains unclear. The CDR3 loop spans 9 amino acids. Germline CDR1 is MDHEN and CDR2 is SYDVKM. V dropped 10 bases and J dropped 8 bases, with 6 bases sitting between them. CDR3 DNA sequence: TGTGCCATGATGGATGAGCAGTTCTTC. As protein: CAMMDEQFF.

The DNA for the CDR3 is TGTGCCAGCAGCTTACAGATAGAGACCCAGTACTTC. This gives the protein CASSLQIETQYF. This chain links TRBV5-6 with TRBJ2-5; no clear D gene. Germline CDR1 and CDR2: SGHDT and YYEEEE. Trimming took 2 bases from V and 4 from J, leaving 6 bases between them. The CDR3 sequence is 12 residues long.

The chain couples TRBV6-5 to TRBJ2-7, with D perhaps matching TRBD1 or TRBD2 (5 bases each). V lost 2 bases and J lost 3, with 11 bases in between. The V gene's germline CDR1 is MNHEY and CDR2 SVGAGI. CDR3 length: 14 amino acids. CDR3 amino acids: CASSYAGTLYEQYF. CDR3 DNA: TGTGCCAGCAGTTACGCCGGGACCCTCTACGAGCAGTACTTC.

This rearrangement joins TRBV2 to TRBJ2-7, with D unresolved. V dropped 0 bases and J dropped 3 bases, with 21 bases sitting between them. The CDR3 totals 18 residues. Germline assignment: CDR1 SNHLY and CDR2 FYNNEI. The CDR3 bases are TGTGCCAGCAGTGAAGCGCTTCATTTGAGGCAGCTGGGCTACGAGCAGTACTTC. Translation: CASSEALHLRQLGYEQYF.

The V gene is TRBV27, the J gene TRBJ2-5, with D possibly being TRBD2 (7 bases). CDR1 is MNHEY, CDR2 SMNVEV, per germline (reference sequence). The CDR3 extends over 19 amino acids. V shed 7 bases and J shed 1 base, with 28 bases lying between them. The chain's CDR3 is CASTSGSVGGRGGQETQYF. DNA for the CDR3: TGTGCCAGCACCTCAGGGTCCGTGGGAGGGCGAGGGGGCCAAGAGACCCAGTACTTC.

The chain is built from TRBV9 and TRBJ1-3, with D maybe TRBD1 (5 bases). Germline V gives CDR1 SGDLS, CDR2 YYNGEE. This CDR3 spans 17 amino acids. Trimming removed 0 bases at V and 2 bases at J, with 15 bases between. CDR3 bases: TGTGCCAGCAGCGTAGATATTGGCGGGGCCACTGGAAACACCATATATTTT. It encodes CASSVDIGGATGNTIYF.

This chain joins TRBV2 and TRBJ2-2, with 7 bases matching TRBD1. The ends lost 6 bases at V and 4 bases at J; junction bases unmatched: 8. Germline-derived CDR1 and CDR2 are SNHLY and FYNNEI. This CDR3 has 15 residues. This CDR3 reads CASSARDSITGELFF. The CDR3 DNA reads as TGTGCCAGCAGCGCCCGGGACAGCATCACCGGGGAGCTGTTTTTT. Full variable domain (outside the CDR3, taken from reference TRBV2 and TRBJ2-2): EPEVTQTPSHQVTQMGQEVILRCVPISNHLYFYWYRQILGQKVEFLVSFYNNEISEKSEIFDDQFSVERPDGSNFTLKIRSTKLEDSAMYFCASSARDSITGELFFGEGSRLTVL.